This T cell receptor (beta chain) was found in a study of identical twins. Study outcomes and limitations: With monozygotic twins, out-of-frame TCR alpha sharing exceeded what models estimated. Invariant MAIT and iNKT cells may have partly biased zero-insertion analyses.

This clonotype has ten or more counts. Its cognate antigen is unknown. The length of the CDR3 is 15 residues. Per the germline V gene, CDR1 is SGHTA and CDR2 is FQGNSA. The ends were cut back, 0 bases at V and 4 bases at J, with 12 bases in the middle. MiXCR, run by TCRdb on the 5' RACE reads, gives a single entry per CDR3 protein. In the table there are approximately 220,000 distinct CDR3 sequences, 7.5% of which are singletons. The same data also went into a second study, on yellow fever vaccine responses in identical twins.

The TCR comes from a woman under 30 in good health. Sequencing was carried out using memory (CD45RO+) T cells sorted from blood. The chain recombines TRBV7-2 with TRBJ1-2, with D possibly being TRBD1 (5 bases). The CDR3 nucleotides are TGTGCCAGCAGCTTAGCTAGGGGCAGCTTCTATGGCTACACCTTC. Its protein is CASSLARGSFYGYTF.